Below, 22 T cell receptor beta chains from the same sample are listed, as sequenced in a study of T-cell reconstitution after alpha-beta-depleted transplantation in children (dated by TCRdb to the mid-2010s). Preparation of the library involved PCR. The data were produced on an Illumina HiSeq 2500. Molecular barcoding was employed in the preparation of TCR libraries, with unique molecular identifiers being used to normalize TCRbeta repertoire quantification. TCRdb's own reprocessing of the public reads used fastp at Q25 and MiXCR and kept productive beta chains. Rows are unified per CDR3 protein, each entry keeping the most common DNA and genes. In this sample the table shows 45,000 or so distinct CDR3 sequences, 40% to 60% of which occur a single time. In total, the top ten clones hold about two fifths of the sample. The sample's treatment or condition label, in plain terms: allogeneic hematopoietic cell transplantation with graft depleted of TCRalphabeta T cells and CD19 B cells.

Sequencing was performed on peripheral blood, taken before TCRalphabeta/CD19-depleted stem cell transplant. Receptor source: a boy in the first two years of life with SCID, due to receive a stem cell transplant.

The V and J genes are TRBV7-6 and TRBJ2-7; TRBD1 agrees at 9 bases. Germline loops: CDR1 SGHVS, CDR2 FNYEAQ. This CDR3 comprises 15 residues. With V trimmed by 4 bases and J by 7 bases, 11 bases remained unmatched. The CDR3 DNA sequence: TGTGCCAGCAGCTCGGGACAGGGACGCCTTGGGGAGCAGTACTTC. Protein product: CASSSGQGRLGEQYF.

The rearrangement links TRBV9 to TRBJ2-1, with unresolved D. The CDR3 contains 13 residues. V lost 0 bases and J 9 bases, leaving 10 bases between the germline ends. Germline loops: CDR1 SGDLS, CDR2 YYNGEE. The CDR3 loop is CASSVALTSEQFF. Written as DNA, the CDR3 is TGTGCCAGCAGCGTAGCTCTCACAAGTGAGCAGTTCTTC.

This clonotype is a singleton in its sample. The rearrangement uses TRBV10-3 and TRBJ1-2; D remains unclear. This CDR3 region has 13 residues. Trimming stripped 3 bases from V and 8 bases from J, with 13 bases between. The V gene's germline CDR1 is ENHRY and CDR2 SYGVKD. The CDR3 loop is CAISEAEARGYTF. CDR3 bases: TGTGCCATCAGTGAAGCCGAGGCGCGGGGCTACACCTTC.

The chain is built from TRBV6-5 and TRBJ1-1; a weak D match, TRBD1 (5 bases). Trimming stripped 3 bases from V and 4 bases from J, with 15 bases between. This CDR3 comprises 15 residues. The germline CDR1 and CDR2 sequences are MNHEY and SVGAGI. CDR3 region: CASSYPGTVPTEAFF. In nucleotides, the CDR3 is TGTGCCAGCAGTTATCCCGGGACGGTCCCCACTGAAGCTTTCTTT.

The chain is built from TRBV7-2 and TRBJ2-7; 7 bases are shared with TRBD2. V lost 6 bases to trimming and J lost 4 bases; unmatched junction nucleotides: 9. CDR1 is SGHTA, CDR2 FQGNSA, per germline. The CDR3 covers 14 residues. CDR3 sequence: CASSSGTISYEQYF. CDR3 coding DNA: TGTGCCAGCAGTTCCGGGACTATTTCGTACGAGCAGTACTTC.

In nucleotides, the CDR3 is TGTGCCAGCAGCCCCGAGGGGGCCGTTAGCTATGGCTACACCTTC. It is translated as CASSPEGAVSYGYTF. The chain joins TRBV7-2 to TRBJ1-2; 7 bases are shared with TRBD1. CDR3 size: 15 residues. Germline CDR1 SGHTA, CDR2 FQGNSA. The V and J ends lost 5 bases and 4 bases, in that order; junction bases with no gene match: 10.

The rearrangement links TRBV4-3 to TRBJ2-7; 8 nucleotides agree with TRBD1. The ends lost 3 bases at V and 4 bases at J; junction bases unmatched: 8. Germline V lookup: CDR1 LGHNA, CDR2 YSLEER. The CDR3 contains 15 residues. This CDR3 reads CASSQSQGAMYEQYF. The CDR3 DNA reads TGCGCCAGCAGCCAGAGTCAGGGGGCAATGTACGAGCAGTACTTC.

CDR3: CASSRYYEQYF. The CDR3 region has the DNA TGTGCCAGCAGTCGCTACTACGAGCAGTACTTC. The V call is TRBV7-2, the J call TRBJ2-7; no firm D call. Deletions cut 6 bases from V and 3 bases from J, with 6 bases between. The CDR3 is 11 amino acids. Germline loops: CDR1 SGHTA, CDR2 FQGNSA.

This clonotype was observed a handful of times. This chain uses TRBV20-1 with TRBJ2-1, with D possibly being TRBD2 (6 bases). The V gene's germline CDR1 is DFQATT and CDR2 SNEGSKA (reference sequence). CDR3 length equals 16 residues. V was pared by 4 bases and J by 4 bases, with 20 bases between. The CDR3 spells CSATVGTPDLYNEQFF. In DNA, the CDR3 is TGCAGTGCTACCGTCGGGACTCCCGACCTATACAATGAGCAGTTCTTC.

The chain recombines TRBV7-2 with TRBJ2-7; D is undetermined. The germline V gene encodes CDR1 SGHTA and CDR2 FQGNSA. The CDR3 extends over 13 amino acids. Trimming took off 2 bases at V and 5 bases at J, with 10 bases between the two ends. The CDR3 spells CASSLFWADEQYF. CDR3 coding DNA: TGTGCCAGCAGCTTATTTTGGGCAGACGAGCAGTACTTC. The full variable domain, rest sourced from reference TRBV7-2 and TRBJ2-7, is GAGVSQSPSNKVTEKGKDVELRCDPISGHTALYWYRQSLGQGLEFLIYFQGNSAPDKSGLPSDRFSAERTGGSVSTLTIQRTQQEDSAVYLCASSLFWADEQYFGPGTRLTVT.

A word on this clonotype: At one boundary the junction diverges from the germline segment, which might be a read error. This sequence joins TRBV7-7 and TRBJ2-1; D call uncertain. The CDR3 is made up of 14 amino acids. The germline V gene encodes CDR1 SSHAT and CDR2 FNYEAQ (reference sequence). CDR3 region: CASSSLLDLNEQFF. CDR3 nucleotide sequence: TGTGCTAGCAGCTCCTTACTTGACCTCAATGAGCAGTTCTTC.

In its sample, this clonotype was seen a few times. The chain links TRBV5-8 to TRBJ2-3; no definite D call. This CDR3 region has 14 residues. Trimming left V 2 bases short and J 0 bases short, with 7 bases between. Germline values: CDR1 SGHTS, CDR2 YDEGEE. The CDR3 DNA reads TGTGCCAGCAGCTTCCCGTTTAGCACAGATACGCAGTATTTT. It specifies CASSFPFSTDTQYF.

This clonotype was observed a few times. J is TRBJ2-3 and V is TRBV7-3; TRBD2 is a possible D gene (7 bases). The germline V and J ends were trimmed by 3 bases and 4 bases, with 11 bases remaining between them. The CDR3 totals 14 residues. From germline, CDR1 is SGHTA and CDR2 FQGTGA. The CDR3 protein is CASSFLGGPDTQYF. The DNA of the CDR3 is TGTGCCAGCAGCTTCCTCGGGGGGCCAGATACGCAGTATTTT.

This clonotype has only a few counts. The rearrangement joins TRBV6-2 or TRBV6-3 to TRBJ1-3, with D tentatively TRBD1 (5 bases). The CDR3 spans 22 residues. The V gene lost 2 bases and the J gene lost 0 bases, with 29 bases spanning the gap. Germline values: CDR1 MNHEY, CDR2 SVGEGT. CDR3 nucleotide sequence: TGTGCCAGCAGTTACCCTAACCGGGGCGCTAACACCATTATAGTCTCTGGAAACACCATATATTTT. It encodes CASSYPNRGANTIIVSGNTIYF.

The CDR3 protein is CAISDRGVAGTQETQYF. CDR3 sequence (DNA): TGTGCCATCAGTGATCGAGGGGTAGCGGGGACTCAAGAGACCCAGTACTTC. The genes are TRBV10-3 and TRBJ2-5, with 8 bases fitting TRBD2. The trim removed 3 bases at V and 2 bases at J, leaving 11 bases unmatched. CDR3 length: 17 residues. Germline V gene data show CDR1 as ENHRY and CDR2 as SYGVKD.

This clonotype was recorded a few times. V gene TRBV5-6 combines with J gene TRBJ2-7, with TRBD2 matching 8 bases. CDR1 and CDR2 from the germline V gene are SGHDT and YYEEEE. CDR3 size: 15 residues. The V gene end was trimmed by 7 bases and the J gene end by 7 bases; junction bases not matched to a gene: 16. Here the CDR3 reads CASSHRGLAGEEQYF. The CDR3 bases are TGTGCCAGCTCCCACCGAGGACTAGCCGGAGAAGAGCAGTACTTC.

Many counts were recorded for this clonotype. The chain joins TRBV11-2 to TRBJ2-3; D is unclear. V was cut by 0 bases and J by 0 bases, with 31 bases left in between. Per germline, CDR1 SGHAT and CDR2 FQNNGV. The length of the CDR3 is 23 residues. CDR3 DNA sequence: TGTGCCAGCAGCTTAGAATCGGATCCCGGCACGCACCTGAGAACCTCTAGCACAGATACGCAGTATTTT. This gives the protein CASSLESDPGTHLRTSSTDTQYF.

This chain joins TRBV2 and TRBJ2-7; 9 nucleotides align to TRBD1. This CDR3 has 15 residues. Germline CDR1 and CDR2: SNHLY and FYNNEI. After removal of 8 bases from V and 0 bases from J, the junction contained 8 bases not matched to a gene. Here the CDR3 DNA reads TGTGCCAGCTTTGGACAGGGGACGAGCTCCTACGAGCAGTACTTC. It is translated as CASFGQGTSSYEQYF.

The chain combines TRBV7-9 with TRBJ1-5, with 9 bases that match TRBD1. The CDR3 has 13 residues. The germline V gene encodes CDR1 SEHNR and CDR2 FQNEAQ (reference sequence). The V gene end was trimmed by 5 bases and the J gene end by 6 bases; junction bases not matched to a gene: 2. Written as DNA, the CDR3 is TGTGCCAGCAGCGGGACAGGGTTTCAGCCCCAGCATTTT. Translated: CASSGTGFQPQHF.

This clonotype showed up just a few times. The chain couples TRBV5-1 to TRBJ1-6, with 10 bases lining up with TRBD1. This CDR3 is built from 15 residues. Unmatched junction bases numbered 1, after V lost 0 bases and J lost 7 bases. Germline CDR1 SGHRS, CDR2 YFSETQ. CDR3 DNA: TGCGCCAGCAGCTTGGGACAGGGGGCGAATTCACCCCTCCACTTT. Its protein product is CASSLGQGANSPLHF.

This clonotype was found a few times. DNA for the CDR3: TGTGCCAGCAGCTCTAGGACTAGCGGGGGGAATGAGCAGTTCTTC. Translation: CASSSRTSGGNEQFF. The V call is TRBV7-8, the J call TRBJ2-1, with 14 bases identical to TRBD2. The length of the CDR3 is 15 residues. Germline CDR1 SGHVS, CDR2 FQNEAQ. Trimming took 4 bases from V and 7 from J; bases not matched to a gene: 3. Full variable domain (outside the CDR3, taken from reference TRBV7-8 and TRBJ2-1): GAGVSQSPRYKVAKRGQDVALRCDPISGHVSLFWYQQALGQGPEFLTYFQNEAQLDKSGLPSDRFFAERPEGSVSTLKIQRTQQEDSAVYLCASSSRTSGGNEQFFGPGTRLTVL.

For the CDR3, the DNA is TGCAGTGCTAGAGATCAGGGGTGGGCTAGAGGGCAGTTCTTC. Translated: CSARDQGWARGQFF. The genes are TRBV20-1 and TRBJ2-1; TRBD1 is a possible D gene (6 bases). CDR1 and CDR2 (germline): DFQATT, SNEGSKA (reference sequence). V lost 0 bases and J lost 12, with 18 bases in between. The length of the CDR3 is 14 residues.